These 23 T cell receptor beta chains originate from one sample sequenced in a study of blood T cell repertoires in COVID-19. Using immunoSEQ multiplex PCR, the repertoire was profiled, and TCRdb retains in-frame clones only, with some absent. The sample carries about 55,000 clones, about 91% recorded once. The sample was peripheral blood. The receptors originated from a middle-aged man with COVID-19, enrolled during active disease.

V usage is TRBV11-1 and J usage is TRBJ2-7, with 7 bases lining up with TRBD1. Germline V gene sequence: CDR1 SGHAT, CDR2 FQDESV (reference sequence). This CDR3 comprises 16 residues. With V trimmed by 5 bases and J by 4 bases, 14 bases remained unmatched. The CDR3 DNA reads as TGTGCCAGCAGCCCCCCCTCCGGGGACAGACATTACGAGCAGTACTTC. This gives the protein CASSPPSGDRHYEQYF.

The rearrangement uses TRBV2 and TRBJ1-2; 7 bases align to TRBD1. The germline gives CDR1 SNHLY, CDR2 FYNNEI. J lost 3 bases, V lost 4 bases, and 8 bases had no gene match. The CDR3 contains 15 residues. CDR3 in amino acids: CASSAIPTGHYGYTF. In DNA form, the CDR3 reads TGTGCCAGCAGTGCCATACCGACAGGGCACTATGGCTACACCTTC.

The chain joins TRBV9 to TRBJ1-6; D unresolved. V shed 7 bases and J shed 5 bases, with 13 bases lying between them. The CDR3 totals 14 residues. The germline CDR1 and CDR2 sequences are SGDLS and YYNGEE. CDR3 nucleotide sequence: TGTGCCAGCTCGGGTGGGTTGGATAATTCACCCCTCCACTTT. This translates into CASSGGLDNSPLHF.

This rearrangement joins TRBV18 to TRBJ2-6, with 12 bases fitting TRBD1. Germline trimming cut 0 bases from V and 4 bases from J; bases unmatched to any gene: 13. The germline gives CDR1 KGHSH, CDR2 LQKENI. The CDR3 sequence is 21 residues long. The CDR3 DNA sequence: TGTGCCAGCTCACCACCAAATCACCCGGGACAGGGGGCATCCGGGGCCAACGTCCTGACTTTC. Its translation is CASSPPNHPGQGASGANVLTF.

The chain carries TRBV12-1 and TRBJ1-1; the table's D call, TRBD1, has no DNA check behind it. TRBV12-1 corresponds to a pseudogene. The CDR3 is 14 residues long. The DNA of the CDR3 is TGTGCCAGCAGCTTTGTTATCCAGCTCAGGGAAGCTTTCTTT. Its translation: CASSFVIQLREAFF.

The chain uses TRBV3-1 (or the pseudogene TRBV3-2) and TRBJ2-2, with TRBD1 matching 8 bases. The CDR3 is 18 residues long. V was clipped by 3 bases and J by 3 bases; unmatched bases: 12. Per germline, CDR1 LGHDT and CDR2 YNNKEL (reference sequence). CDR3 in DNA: TGTGCCAGCAGCCAGGTGGCAGGGGGCACCCGGTACACCGGGGAGCTGTTTTTT. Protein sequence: CASSQVAGGTRYTGELFF.

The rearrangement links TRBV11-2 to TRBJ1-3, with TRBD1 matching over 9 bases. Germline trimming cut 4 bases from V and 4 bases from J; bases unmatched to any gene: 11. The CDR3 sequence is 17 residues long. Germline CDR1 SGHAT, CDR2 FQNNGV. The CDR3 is CASSYRPGQGSGNTIYF. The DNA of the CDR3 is TGTGCCAGCAGCTACCGACCGGGACAGGGTTCGGGAAACACCATATATTTT.

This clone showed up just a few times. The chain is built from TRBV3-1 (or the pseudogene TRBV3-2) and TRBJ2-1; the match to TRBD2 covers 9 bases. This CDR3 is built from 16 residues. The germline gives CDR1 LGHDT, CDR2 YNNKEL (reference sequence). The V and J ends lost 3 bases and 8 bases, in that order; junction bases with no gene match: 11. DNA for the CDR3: TGTGCCAGCAGCCAGGCGGGAGGGCCCCCTATGGATGAGCAGTTCTTC. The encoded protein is CASSQAGGPPMDEQFF.

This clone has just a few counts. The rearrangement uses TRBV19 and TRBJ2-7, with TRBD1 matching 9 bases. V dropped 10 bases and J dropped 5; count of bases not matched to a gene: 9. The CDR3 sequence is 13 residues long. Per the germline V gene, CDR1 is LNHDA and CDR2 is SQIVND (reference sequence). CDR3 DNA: TGTGCCACTAAGGGACAGGGATCTGACGAGCAGTACTTC. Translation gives CATKGQGSDEQYF.

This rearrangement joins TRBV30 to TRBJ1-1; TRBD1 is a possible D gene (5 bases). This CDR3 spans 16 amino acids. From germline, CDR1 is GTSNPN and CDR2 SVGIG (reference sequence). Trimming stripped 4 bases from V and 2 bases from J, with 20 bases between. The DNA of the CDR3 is TGTGCCTGGAAGTCAAGGGGAGGGCAGATAAACACTGAAGCTTTCTTT. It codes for CAWKSRGGQINTEAFF.

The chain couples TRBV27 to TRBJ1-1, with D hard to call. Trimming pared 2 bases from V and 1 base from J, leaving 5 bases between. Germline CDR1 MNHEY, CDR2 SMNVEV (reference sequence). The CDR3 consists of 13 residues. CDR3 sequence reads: CASSLVANTEAFF. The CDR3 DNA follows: TGTGCCAGCAGTTTAGTAGCGAACACTGAAGCTTTCTTT.

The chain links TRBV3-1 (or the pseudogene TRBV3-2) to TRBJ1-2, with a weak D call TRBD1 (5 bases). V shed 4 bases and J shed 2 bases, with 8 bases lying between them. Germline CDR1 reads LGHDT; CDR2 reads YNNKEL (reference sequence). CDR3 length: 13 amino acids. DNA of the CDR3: TGTGCCAGCAGCCTGACAGTAAACTATGGCTACACCTTC. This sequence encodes CASSLTVNYGYTF.

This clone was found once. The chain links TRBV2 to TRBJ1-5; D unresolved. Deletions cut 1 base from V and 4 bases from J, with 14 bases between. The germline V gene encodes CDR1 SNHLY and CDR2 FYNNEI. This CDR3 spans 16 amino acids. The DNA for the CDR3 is TGTGCCAGCAGTGAAGGGGGTCGGAGGGTGAATCAGCCCCAGCATTTT. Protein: CASSEGGRRVNQPQHF.

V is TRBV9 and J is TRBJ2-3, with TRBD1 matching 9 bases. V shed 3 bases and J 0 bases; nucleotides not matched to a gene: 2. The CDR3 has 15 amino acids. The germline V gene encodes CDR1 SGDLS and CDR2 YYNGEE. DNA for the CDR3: TGTGCCAGCAGCGAACAGGGGGCCAGCACAGATACGCAGTATTTT. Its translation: CASSEQGASTDTQYF.

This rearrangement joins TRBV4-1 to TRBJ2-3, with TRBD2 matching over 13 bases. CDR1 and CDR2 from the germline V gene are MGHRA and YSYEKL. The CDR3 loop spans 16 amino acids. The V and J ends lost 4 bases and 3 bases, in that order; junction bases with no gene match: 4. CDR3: CASSPVTSGGTDTQYF. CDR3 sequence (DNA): TGCGCCAGCAGCCCTGTGACTAGCGGGGGGACAGATACGCAGTATTTT.

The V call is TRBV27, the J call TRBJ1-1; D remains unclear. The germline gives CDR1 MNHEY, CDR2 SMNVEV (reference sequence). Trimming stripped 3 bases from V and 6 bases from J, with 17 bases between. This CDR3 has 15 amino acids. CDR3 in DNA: TGTGCCAGCAGTTTCACCCCAGGAGGGTCTTCTGAAGCTTTCTTT. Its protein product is CASSFTPGGSSEAFF.

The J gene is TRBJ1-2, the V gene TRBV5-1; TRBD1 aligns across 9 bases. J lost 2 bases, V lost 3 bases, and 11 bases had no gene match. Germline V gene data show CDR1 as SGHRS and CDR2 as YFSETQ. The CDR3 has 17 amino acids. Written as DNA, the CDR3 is TGCGCCAGCAGCTCGGAACAGGGGGCTCGCCGAAACTATGGCTACACCTTC. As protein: CASSSEQGARRNYGYTF.

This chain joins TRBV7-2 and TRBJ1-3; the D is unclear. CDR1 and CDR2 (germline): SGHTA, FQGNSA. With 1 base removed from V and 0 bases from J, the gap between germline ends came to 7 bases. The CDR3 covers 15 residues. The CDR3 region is CASSLVGLSGNTIYF. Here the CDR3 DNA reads TGTGCCAGCAGCTTAGTGGGCCTCTCTGGAAACACCATATATTTT.

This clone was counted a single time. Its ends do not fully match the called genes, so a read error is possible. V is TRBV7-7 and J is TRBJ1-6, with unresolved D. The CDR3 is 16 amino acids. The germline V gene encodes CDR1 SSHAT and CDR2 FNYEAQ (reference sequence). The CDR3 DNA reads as TGTGCTAGCAGCTTTAGCCCCGAGACCTATAATTCACCCCTCCACTTT. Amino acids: CASSFSPETYNSPLHF.

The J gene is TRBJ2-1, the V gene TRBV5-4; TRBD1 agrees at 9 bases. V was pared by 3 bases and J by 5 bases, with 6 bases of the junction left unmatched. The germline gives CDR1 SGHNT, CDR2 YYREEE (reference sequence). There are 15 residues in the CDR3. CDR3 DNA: TGTGCCAGCAGCTCGCCGGGACAGGGTGACAATGAGCAGTTCTTC. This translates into CASSSPGQGDNEQFF. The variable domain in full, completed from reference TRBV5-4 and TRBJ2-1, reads ETGVTQSPTHLIKTRGQQVTLRCSSQSGHNTVSWYQQALGQGPQFIFQYYREEENGRGNFPPRFSGLQFPNYSSELNVNALELDDSALYLCASSSPGQGDNEQFFGPGTRLTVL.

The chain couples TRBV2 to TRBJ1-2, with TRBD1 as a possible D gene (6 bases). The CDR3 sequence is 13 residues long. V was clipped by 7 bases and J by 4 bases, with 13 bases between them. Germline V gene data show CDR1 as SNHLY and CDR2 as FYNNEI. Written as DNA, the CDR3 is TGTGCCAGCACAGAGGACAGTATCTATGGCTACACCTTC. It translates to CASTEDSIYGYTF.

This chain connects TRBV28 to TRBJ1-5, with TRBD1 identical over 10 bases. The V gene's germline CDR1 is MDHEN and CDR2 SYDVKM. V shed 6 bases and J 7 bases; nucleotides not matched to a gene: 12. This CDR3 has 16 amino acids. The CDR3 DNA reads TGTGCCAGCAGCCTTCCGGGACAGGGGAAAGGCCAGCCCCAGCATTTT. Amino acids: CASSLPGQGKGQPQHF. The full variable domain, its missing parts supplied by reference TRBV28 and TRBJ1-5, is DVKVTQSSRYLVKRTGEKVFLECVQDMDHENMFWYRQDPGLGLRLIYFSYDVKMKEKGDIPEGYSVSREKKERFSLILESASTNQTSMYLCASSLPGQGKGQPQHFGDGTRLSIL.

The CDR3 loop reads CAWKKTRVSGNTIYF. CDR3 sequence (DNA): TGTGCCTGGAAAAAGACCCGGGTCTCTGGAAACACCATATATTTT. V and J are TRBV30 and TRBJ1-3; no clear D gene. V gave up 4 bases and J gave up 0 bases, with 13 bases separating them. The CDR3 covers 15 residues. Germline V gene data show CDR1 as GTSNPN and CDR2 as SVGIG (reference sequence).